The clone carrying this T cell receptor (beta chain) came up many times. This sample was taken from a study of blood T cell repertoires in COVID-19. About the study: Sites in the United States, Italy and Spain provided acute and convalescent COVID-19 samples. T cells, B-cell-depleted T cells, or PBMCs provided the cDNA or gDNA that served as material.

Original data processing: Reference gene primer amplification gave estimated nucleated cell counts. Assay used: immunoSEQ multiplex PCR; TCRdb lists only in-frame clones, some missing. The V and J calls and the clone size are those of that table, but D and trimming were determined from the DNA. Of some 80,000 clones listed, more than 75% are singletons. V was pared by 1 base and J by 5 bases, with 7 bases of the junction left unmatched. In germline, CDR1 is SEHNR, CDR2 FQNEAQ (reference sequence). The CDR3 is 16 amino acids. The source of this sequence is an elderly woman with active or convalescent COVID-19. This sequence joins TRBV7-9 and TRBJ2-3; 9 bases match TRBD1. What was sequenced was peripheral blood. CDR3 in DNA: TGTGCCAGCAGCTTAGGGCTACAGGGGGCCGGAGATACGCAGTATTTT. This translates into CASSLGLQGAGDTQYF. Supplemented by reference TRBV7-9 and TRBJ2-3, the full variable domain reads DTGVSQNPRHKITKRGQNVTFRCDPISEHNRLYWYRQTLGQGPEFLTYFQNEAQLEKSRLLSDRFSAERPKGSFSTLEIQRTEQGDSAMYLCASSLGLQGAGDTQYFGPGTRLTVL.